The TCR beta chain described here comes from a study of T cell repertoires and Cas9 in healthy adults (dated by TCRdb to the late 2010s). Background for the entire study: SpCas9-reactive T cells were characterized for multi-effector potency, cytotoxicity and lineage determination within the CD4 and CD8 compartments. The study examined preexisting T cell immunity against the Streptococcus pyogenes Cas9 nuclease (SpCas9) used in CRISPR gene editing.

All of the donors in the study were healthy humans. The germline V gene yields SGHNT for CDR1 and YENEEA for CDR2. The CDR3 holds 15 amino acids from the cysteine to the phenylalanine. Here the CDR3 DNA is all that survives: 45 bases in frame from base 1. V is cut by 5 bases and J by 5 bases, and the space between the germline ends is 17 bases. Regarding this clone: Its antigen has not been determined. One base away there is no much larger clone; base qualities are not given.

The library came from the immunoSEQ multiplex PCR assay. TCRdb re-hosts the immuneACCESS table, in-frame sequences only. Its copies lack some clones; in the studies checked, an unresolved V gene accounts for under half of them, and the cause for the rest is not known. The sample yields about 15,000 clones; approximately 91% were counted once. The ten largest clones capture approximately 2.1% of the sample. The investigation overall reported the following: In vitro, SpCas9-reactive regulatory T cells were reported to reduce the proliferation and function of SpCas9-reactive effector T cells.

The TCR was taken from a human donor in good health. The chain is assembled from TRBV11-3 and TRBJ2-3; the D segment cannot be called with confidence. The material sequenced was Tregs (CD4+, CD25+, CD127-, CD137-, CD154-) from PBMCs; culture status not recorded. The DNA sequence follows: TGTGCCAGCAGCATTAGACTGCACATAGGAGATACGCAGTATTTT. Translated, this gives CASSIRLHIGDTQYF.